The sequence of this T cell receptor beta chain was determined in a study of cytomegalovirus exposure and HLA in healthy donors. Points from the study as a whole: As was reported, the HLA-A and HLA-B alleles of most subjects were accurately predicted from TCR beta sequences. It was around 160 TCR beta chains that were listed as cytomegalovirus-associated. A later analysis found common viral pathogens apparently linked to several of the most significant clusters.

The primer mix had 60 Vbeta and 13 Jbeta primers. The assay was immunoSEQ multiplex PCR, and TCRdb's table has in-frame clones only and misses some. The sample records around 120,000 clones, 50% to 70% being singletons. This clone came up a few times. Its antigen is not identified. Looked up from germline, CDR1 is MNHEY and CDR2 is SVGAGI. Between the trimmed V and J ends, which lost 0 bases and 4 bases, there was a span of 12 bases. This CDR3 contains 15 residues. This clonotype originated in a woman aged 40 to 55 in good health and CMV-seropositive. The material sequenced was PBMCs. V gene TRBV6-5 combines with J gene TRBJ1-2; unclear D gene. The CDR3 loop reads CASSYSEGGVYGYTF. The CDR3 DNA is TGTGCCAGCAGTTACTCAGAAGGCGGGGTCTATGGCTACACCTTC.